This passage covers 27 T cell receptor beta chains from one sample sequenced in a study of T cell responses to AZD1222 COVID-19 vaccine. Profiled with immunoSEQ multiplex PCR; TCRdb holds only in-frame clones, not every one. The table lists under 95,000 clones, roughly 88% of them singletons. The material sequenced was peripheral blood, taken 28 days after the second AZD1222 dose. These receptors all stem from an adult who received the AZD1222 COVID-19 vaccine.

The chain joins TRBV19 to TRBJ2-2, with D perhaps TRBD1 (6 bases). The germline V gene encodes CDR1 LNHDA and CDR2 SQIVND (reference sequence). Trimming removed 7 bases from V and 0 bases from J, with 15 bases in between. CDR3 length: 16 residues. CDR3 DNA sequence: TGTGCCAGTAAACTGAAGGGACACTCGAACACCGGGGAGCTGTTTTTT. Its protein product is CASKLKGHSNTGELFF.

This clone appeared a single time. The DNA of the CDR3 is TGTGCCAGTAGTATTGTAGGCTCTGGAAACACCATATATTTT. It codes for CASSIVGSGNTIYF. The chain links TRBV19 to TRBJ1-3; D is unresolved. This CDR3 is 14 amino acids long. Germline CDR1 is LNHDA and CDR2 is SQIVND (reference sequence). The V and J ends lost 3 bases and 0 bases respectively, with 6 bases between them.

This chain connects TRBV7-9 to TRBJ2-5; 7 bases fit TRBD1. Germline values: CDR1 SEHNR, CDR2 FQNEAQ (reference sequence). The CDR3 covers 15 residues. Germline trimming cut 5 bases from V and 2 bases from J; bases unmatched to any gene: 8. CDR3 region: CASSPPTGLQETQYF. CDR3 coding DNA: TGTGCCAGCAGCCCACCGACAGGGCTACAAGAGACCCAGTACTTC.

The J gene is TRBJ1-1, the V gene TRBV5-4; D remains ambiguous. In germline, CDR1 is SGHNT, CDR2 YYREEE (reference sequence). The V end was cut by 4 bases, the J end by 6 bases, with 19 bases between. This CDR3 contains 15 residues. CDR3 nucleotide sequence: TGTGCCAGCAGCCAGAACAATGATAGGTACGCTGAAGCTTTCTTT. Protein: CASSQNNDRYAEAFF.

The V call is TRBV29-1, the J call TRBJ1-1; TRBD1 matches 7 bases. This CDR3 spans 13 amino acids. CDR1 SQVTM and CDR2 ANQGSEA come from the germline V gene. Unmatched junction bases numbered 7, after V lost 3 bases and J lost 6 bases. CDR3 loop: CSVEDWTGAEAFF. The CDR3 DNA reads as TGCAGCGTTGAGGATTGGACAGGAGCTGAAGCTTTCTTT.

The chain is built from TRBV4-1 and TRBJ1-2; 7 positions agree with TRBD1. This CDR3 comprises 15 residues. Germline V CDR1 and CDR2: MGHRA, YSYEKL. Losses at the gene ends were 0 bases for V and 4 bases for J; bases not matched to a gene: 5. The DNA for the CDR3 is TGCGCCAGCAGCCAAGACGGGGGGGACAGCTATGGCTACACCTTC. This gives the protein CASSQDGGDSYGYTF.

This chain connects TRBV27 to TRBJ1-4; 11 bases map to TRBD1. The CDR3 consists of 14 residues. Looked up from germline, CDR1 is MNHEY and CDR2 is SMNVEV (reference sequence). With V trimmed by 6 bases and J by 8 bases, 5 bases remained unmatched. CDR3 region: CASRYGQGAEKLFF. The DNA of the CDR3 is TGTGCCAGCAGATACGGACAGGGGGCGGAAAAACTGTTTTTT.

The chain's CDR3 is CASTRPLSDNSPLHF. CDR3 sequence (DNA): TGTGCCAGCACTCGGCCCCTCTCGGATAATTCACCCCTCCACTTT. J is TRBJ1-6 and V is TRBV19, with D unclear. Trimming pared 9 bases from V and 5 bases from J, leaving 17 bases between. Germline V gene sequence: CDR1 LNHDA, CDR2 SQIVND (reference sequence). The CDR3 is made up of 15 amino acids.

The J gene is TRBJ2-3, the V gene TRBV7-2; 9 bases fit TRBD1. V trimming: 2 bases; J trimming: 2 bases; junction bases outside the gene matches: 8. Germline CDR1 SGHTA, CDR2 FQGNSA. CDR3 length: 17 amino acids. The CDR3 DNA reads as TGTGCCAGCAGCTTAACCTACAGGGGGCTGGACACAGATACGCAGTATTTT. Protein: CASSLTYRGLDTDTQYF.

This clone was seen just once. The CDR3 DNA sequence: TGTGCCACCAGTGATTTGGGACAGGGTACAGATACGCAGTATTTT. Its protein is CATSDLGQGTDTQYF. V is TRBV24-1 and J is TRBJ2-3; 8 positions match TRBD1. CDR1 and CDR2 (germline): KGHDR, SFDVKD. V was pared by 0 bases and J by 3 bases, with 1 base of the junction left unmatched. The CDR3 totals 15 residues.

The genes are TRBV6-2 or TRBV6-3 and TRBJ2-7; no reliable D call. This CDR3 is 16 amino acids long. Trimming stripped 0 bases from V and 1 base from J, with 13 bases between. Germline CDR1 MNHEY, CDR2 SVGEGT. CDR3 nucleotide sequence: TGTGCCAGCAGTTACTCGAAAGGGTACGTGTCCTACGAGCAGTACTTC. It is translated as CASSYSKGYVSYEQYF.

The chain recombines TRBV1 with TRBJ1-3; TRBD1, the table's D call, lacks a check against the DNA. TRBV1 is deemed a pseudogene. The CDR3 is 16 amino acids. The CDR3 spells CTSSQMGSSSGNTIYF. DNA for the CDR3: TGCACCAGCAGCCAAATGGGCAGCTCCTCTGGAAACACCATATATTTT.

The chain couples TRBV7-9 to TRBJ2-7; TRBD1 agrees at 7 bases. Looked up from germline, CDR1 is SEHNR and CDR2 is FQNEAQ (reference sequence). The V and J ends lost 1 base and 0 bases, in that order; junction bases with no gene match: 3. This CDR3 has 15 amino acids. The CDR3 nucleotides read TGTGCCAGCAGCTTAGGTACAGGGGTCTCCTACGAGCAGTACTTC. The encoded protein is CASSLGTGVSYEQYF.

The chain couples TRBV18 to TRBJ2-7, with 11 bases lining up with TRBD2. This CDR3 is 16 amino acids long. Germline assignment: CDR1 KGHSH and CDR2 LQKENI. V gave up 1 base and J gave up 2 bases; unmatched junction bases: 4. CDR3 DNA sequence: TGTGCCAGCTCACCACGCACTAGCGGGGGAGCCTACGAGCAGTACTTC. Amino acids: CASSPRTSGGAYEQYF.

This chain links TRBV13 with TRBJ2-7; D is ambiguous. V lost 5 bases to trimming and J lost 6 bases, with 8 bases between them. This CDR3 region has 11 residues. Germline V gene data show CDR1 as PRHDT and CDR2 as FYEKMQ (reference sequence). As DNA, the CDR3 is TGTGCCAGCAGCCTGCAAGCCGAGCAGTACTTC. It codes for CASSLQAEQYF. Full variable domain (outside the CDR3, taken from reference TRBV13 and TRBJ2-7): AAGVIQSPRHLIKEKRETATLKCYPIPRHDTVYWYQQGPGQDPQFLISFYEKMQSDKGSIPDRFSAQQFSDYHSELNMSSLELGDSALYFCASSLQAEQYFGPGTRLTVT.

The rearrangement joins TRBV3-1 (or the pseudogene TRBV3-2) to TRBJ2-2; 13 nucleotides line up with TRBD2. Germline lookup yields CDR1 LGHDT and CDR2 YNNKEL (reference sequence). The J segment lost 4 bases and the V segment lost 4 bases, leaving 9 bases of the junction unmatched. The CDR3 totals 18 residues. Here the CDR3 reads CASSPGLAGPPGTGELFF. Written as DNA, the CDR3 is TGTGCCAGCAGCCCGGGACTAGCGGGGCCCCCCGGCACCGGGGAGCTGTTTTTT.

The gene calls are TRBV24-1 and TRBJ1-5; D unclear. Germline V CDR1 and CDR2: KGHDR, SFDVKD. CDR3 length equals 16 residues. V was clipped by 1 base and J by 5 bases, with 14 bases between them. CDR3 in DNA: TGTGCCACCAGTGATTTTGGCAGCCGTTGGGATCAGCCCCAGCATTTT. Translated, it gives CATSDFGSRWDQPQHF.

This clone was found once. The chain is built from TRBV7-2 and TRBJ1-3, with TRBD1 matching over 8 bases. Losses at the gene ends were 3 bases for V and 1 base for J; bases not matched to a gene: 2. Germline V gene data show CDR1 as SGHTA and CDR2 as FQGNSA. The length of the CDR3 is 15 residues. The CDR3 protein is CASSLDRVSGNTIYF. The CDR3 coding sequence is TGTGCCAGCAGCTTGGACAGGGTGTCTGGAAACACCATATATTTT.

The V gene is TRBV6-5, the J gene TRBJ2-1, with no clear D. Looked up from germline, CDR1 is MNHEY and CDR2 is SVGAGI. V lost 10 bases and J 7 bases, leaving 14 bases between the germline ends. The length of the CDR3 is 12 residues. In DNA form, the CDR3 reads TGTGCCACGAGAACCCCTGGGAATGAGCAGTTCTTC. This gives the protein CATRTPGNEQFF.

This chain connects TRBV2 to TRBJ1-5; perhaps TRBD1 as D (6 bases). Trimming took 7 bases from V and 10 from J, leaving 17 bases between them. This CDR3 region has 13 residues. Germline V CDR1 and CDR2: SNHLY, FYNNEI. DNA for the CDR3: TGTGCCAGCACCGGTCGGGGGGCTCTCCCCCAGCATTTT. It is translated as CASTGRGALPQHF.

The chain joins TRBV7-9 to TRBJ2-1, with 8 nucleotides matching TRBD1. Germline CDR1 SEHNR, CDR2 FQNEAQ (reference sequence). CDR3 length: 13 amino acids. V lost 5 bases to trimming and J lost 14 bases; unmatched junction nucleotides: 11. For the CDR3, the DNA is TGTGCCAGCAGCGGACAGGGTCGGTCCCCAAAGTTCTTC. Translating gives CASSGQGRSPKFF.

This chain links TRBV7-2 with TRBJ1-1; TRBD1 agrees at 10 bases. This CDR3 is 13 amino acids long. J lost 11 bases, V lost 5 bases, and 8 bases had no gene match. Germline V gene data show CDR1 as SGHTA and CDR2 as FQGNSA. The CDR3 nucleotides are TGTGCCAGCAGCCTAGACAGGGGGCGAATGGCTTTCTTT. It is translated as CASSLDRGRMAFF.

This chain connects TRBV4-1 to TRBJ2-5, with 7 nucleotides matching TRBD2. With 4 bases clipped from V and 2 bases from J, the junction kept 7 bases outside the gene matches. Germline V gives CDR1 MGHRA, CDR2 YSYEKL. This CDR3 has 15 residues. In nucleotides, the CDR3 is TGCGCCAGCAGCCCAGCGGGGCGAACTCAAGAGACCCAGTACTTC. It specifies CASSPAGRTQETQYF.

This chain uses TRBV5-8 with TRBJ1-4; D not resolved. The CDR3 extends over 13 amino acids. The V and J ends lost 0 bases and 13 bases respectively, with 13 bases between them. Looked up from germline, CDR1 is SGHTS and CDR2 is YDEGEE. The CDR3 DNA sequence: TGTGCCAGCAGCTTGGTGCGTTACGAACGACTGTTTTTT. This gives the protein CASSLVRYERLFF.

This chain joins TRBV5-1 and TRBJ2-7; D may be TRBD1 (5 bases). CDR3 size: 12 residues. Between the trimmed V and J ends, which lost 9 bases and 2 bases, there was a span of 12 bases. CDR1 and CDR2 from the germline V gene are SGHRS and YFSETQ. CDR3 sequence reads: CATMARAYEQYF. CDR3 DNA sequence: TGCGCCACCATGGCCAGGGCCTACGAGCAGTACTTC.

The chain has TRBV19 and TRBJ2-7, with 8 nucleotides matching TRBD1. Looked up from germline, CDR1 is LNHDA and CDR2 is SQIVND (reference sequence). J was trimmed by 7 bases and V by 1 base; bases with no gene match: 6. The CDR3 covers 14 residues. The CDR3 DNA reads TGTGCCAGTAGTATAGGGACAGGGCCTTGGGAGCAGTACTTC. Protein sequence: CASSIGTGPWEQYF.

The chain couples TRBV28 to TRBJ1-2, with a tentative D call TRBD1 (6 bases). This CDR3 has 13 residues. The germline V gene encodes CDR1 MDHEN and CDR2 SYDVKM. V lost 5 bases, J lost 3 bases, and 10 bases lay in between. The chain's CDR3 is CASSPDSYYGYTF. CDR3 nucleotides: TGTGCCAGCAGTCCGGACAGCTACTATGGCTACACCTTC.